This TCR beta chain is from a study of human T cells and chemical hapten exposure. Notes on the study in general: The formation of large CDR3 similarity clusters by expanded TCRs significantly exceeded that of controls.

Unique molecular identifiers were linked by the library to individual cDNA molecules. Original data processing: From 23,224 to 690,600 TCRs were found per sample, with a median of approximately 92,000. TCRdb ran MiXCR on the RACE reads and lists one entry per CDR3 protein. These V and J calls derive from TCRdb rather than the authors' analysis. The data contain roughly 380,000 distinct CDR3 sequences, about 6.9% of them seen just once; the ten biggest clones take up around 5.6%. Specified time point: patch test 2, 6 weeks after DPC sensitization. The treatment here: therapeutic diphenylcyclopropenone sensitization with weekly scalp DPC. In its sample, this clonotype was seen many times. Its target is not known. Likely a read error: the CDR3 ends without its conserved phenylalanine or tryptophan. No DNA is shown, since the ends of the CDR3 on it are uncertain; the CDR3 is the one TCRdb lists. Germline lookup yields CDR1 SGHTA and CDR2 FQGNSA. The CDR3 totals 14 residues, both ends included.

This specimen consisted of whole blood, obtained in connection with sensitization to the hapten diphenylcyclopropenone (DPC). This clonotype originated in a woman between 18 and 29 years old with alopecia areata. Some clones in this sample may be carry-over from other donors' samples. This chain joins TRBV7-2 and TRBJ1-2; the table calls TRBD1, which could not be checked here. CDR3 protein: CASSLTTGGVTLSS.